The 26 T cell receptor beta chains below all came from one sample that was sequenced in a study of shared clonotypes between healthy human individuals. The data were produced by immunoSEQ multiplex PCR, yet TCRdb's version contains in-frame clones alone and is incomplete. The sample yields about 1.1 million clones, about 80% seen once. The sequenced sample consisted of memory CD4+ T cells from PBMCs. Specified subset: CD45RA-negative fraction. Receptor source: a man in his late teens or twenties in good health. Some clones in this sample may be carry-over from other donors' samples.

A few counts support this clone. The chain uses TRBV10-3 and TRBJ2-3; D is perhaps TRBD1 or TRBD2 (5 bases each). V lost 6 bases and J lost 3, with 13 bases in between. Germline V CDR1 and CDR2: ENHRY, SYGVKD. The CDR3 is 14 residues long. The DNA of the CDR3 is TGTGCCATCAGAGAAACCAGGGAGACAGATACGCAGTATTTT. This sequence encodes CAIRETRETDTQYF.

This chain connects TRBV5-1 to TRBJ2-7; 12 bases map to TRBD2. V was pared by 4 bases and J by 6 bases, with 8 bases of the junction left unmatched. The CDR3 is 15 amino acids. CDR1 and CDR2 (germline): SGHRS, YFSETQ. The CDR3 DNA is TGCGCCAGCAGCCTATTGACTAGCGGGAGTGCCGAGCAGTACTTC. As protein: CASSLLTSGSAEQYF.

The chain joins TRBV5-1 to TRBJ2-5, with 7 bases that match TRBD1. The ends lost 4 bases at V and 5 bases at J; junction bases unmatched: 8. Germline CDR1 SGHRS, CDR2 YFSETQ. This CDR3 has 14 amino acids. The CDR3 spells CASSPDRARETQYF. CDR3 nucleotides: TGCGCCAGCAGCCCTGACAGGGCCCGGGAGACCCAGTACTTC.

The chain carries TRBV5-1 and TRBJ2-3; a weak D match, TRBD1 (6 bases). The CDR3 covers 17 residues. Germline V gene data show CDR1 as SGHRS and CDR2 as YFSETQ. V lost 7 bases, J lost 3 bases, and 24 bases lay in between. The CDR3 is CASGSLTSGTTTDTQYF. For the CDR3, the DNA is TGCGCCAGCGGATCCTTAACCTCCGGGACAACGACAGATACGCAGTATTTT.

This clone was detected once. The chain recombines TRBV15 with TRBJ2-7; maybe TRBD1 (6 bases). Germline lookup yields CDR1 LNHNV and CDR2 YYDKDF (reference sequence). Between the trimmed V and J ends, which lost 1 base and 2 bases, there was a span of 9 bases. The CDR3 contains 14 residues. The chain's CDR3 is CATSRAGAPYEQYF. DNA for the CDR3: TGTGCCACCAGCAGAGCAGGGGCCCCCTACGAGCAGTACTTC.

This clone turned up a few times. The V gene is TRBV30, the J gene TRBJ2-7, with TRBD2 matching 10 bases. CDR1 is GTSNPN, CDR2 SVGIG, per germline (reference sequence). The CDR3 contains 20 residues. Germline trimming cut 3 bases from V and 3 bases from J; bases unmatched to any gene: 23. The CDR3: CAWRQPVGSGRSEGFYEQYF. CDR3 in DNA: TGTGCCTGGAGACAACCCGTAGGTAGCGGGAGGTCTGAGGGGTTCTACGAGCAGTACTTC.

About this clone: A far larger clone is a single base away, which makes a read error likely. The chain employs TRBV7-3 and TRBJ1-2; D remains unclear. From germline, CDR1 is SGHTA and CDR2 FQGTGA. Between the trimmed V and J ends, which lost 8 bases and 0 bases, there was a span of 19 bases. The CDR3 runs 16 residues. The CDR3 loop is CASGPGAQESNYGYTF. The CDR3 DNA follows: TGTGCCAGCGGCCCCGGCGCGCAGGAATCTAACTATGGCTACACCTTC.

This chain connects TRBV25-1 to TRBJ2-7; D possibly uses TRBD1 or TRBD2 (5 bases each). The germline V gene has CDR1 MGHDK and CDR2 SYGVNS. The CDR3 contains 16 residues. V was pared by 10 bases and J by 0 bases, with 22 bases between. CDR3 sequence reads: CAKTPVLGVCSYEQYF. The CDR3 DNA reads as TGTGCCAAAACTCCAGTTCTGGGGGTGTGCTCCTACGAGCAGTACTTC.

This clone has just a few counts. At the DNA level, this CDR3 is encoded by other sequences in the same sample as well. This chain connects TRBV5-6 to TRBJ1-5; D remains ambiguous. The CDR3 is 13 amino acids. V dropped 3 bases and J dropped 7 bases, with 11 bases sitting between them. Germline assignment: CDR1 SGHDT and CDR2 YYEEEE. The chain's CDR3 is CASSSRRGQPQHF. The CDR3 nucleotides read TGTGCCAGCAGCTCGCGGAGAGGGCAGCCCCAGCATTTT.

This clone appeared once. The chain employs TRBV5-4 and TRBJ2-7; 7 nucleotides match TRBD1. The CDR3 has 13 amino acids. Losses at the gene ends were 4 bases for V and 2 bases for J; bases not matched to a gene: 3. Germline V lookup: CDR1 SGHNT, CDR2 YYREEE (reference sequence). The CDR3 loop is CASSGTATYEQYF. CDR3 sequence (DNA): TGTGCCAGCAGCGGGACAGCGACCTACGAGCAGTACTTC.

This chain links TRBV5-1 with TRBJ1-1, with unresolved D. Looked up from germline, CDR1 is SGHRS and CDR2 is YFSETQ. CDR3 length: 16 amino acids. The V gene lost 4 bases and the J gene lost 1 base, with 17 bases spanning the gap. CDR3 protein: CASSPTTSGRNTEAFF. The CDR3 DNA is TGCGCCAGCAGCCCAACGACTTCTGGGAGGAACACTGAAGCTTTCTTT.

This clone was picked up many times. The CDR3 sequence is CASGQGRNEQFF. Written as DNA, the CDR3 is TGCGCCAGCGGACAGGGACGCAATGAGCAGTTCTTC. The chain employs TRBV5-1 and TRBJ2-1; 8 nucleotides align to TRBD1. Germline V CDR1 and CDR2: SGHRS, YFSETQ. The trim removed 7 bases at V and 6 bases at J, leaving 3 bases unmatched. The CDR3 runs 12 residues.

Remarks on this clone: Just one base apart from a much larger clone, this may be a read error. The DNA for the CDR3 is TGTGCCTGGAGTGTAGCCCTTAACTATGGCTCCACCTTC. Translated, it gives CAWSVALNYGSTF. The chain combines TRBV30 with TRBJ1-2; D remains unclear. The CDR3 loop spans 13 amino acids. The V gene's germline CDR1 is GTSNPN and CDR2 SVGIG (reference sequence).

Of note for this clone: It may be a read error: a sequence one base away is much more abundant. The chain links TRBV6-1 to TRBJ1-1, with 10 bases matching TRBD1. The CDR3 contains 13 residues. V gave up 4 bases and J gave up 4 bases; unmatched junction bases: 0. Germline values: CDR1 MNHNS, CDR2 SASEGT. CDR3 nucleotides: TGTGCCAGCAGTGGGGACAGGGGCACTGAAGCTTTCTTT. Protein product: CASSGDRGTEAFF.

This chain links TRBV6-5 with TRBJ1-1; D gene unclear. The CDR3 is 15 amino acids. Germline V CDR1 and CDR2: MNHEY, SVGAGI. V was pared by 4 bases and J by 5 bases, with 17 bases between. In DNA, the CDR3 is TGTGCCAGCAGTTCCCTGAGAGGGCTCGGGACTGAAGCTTTCTTT. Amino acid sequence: CASSSLRGLGTEAFF.

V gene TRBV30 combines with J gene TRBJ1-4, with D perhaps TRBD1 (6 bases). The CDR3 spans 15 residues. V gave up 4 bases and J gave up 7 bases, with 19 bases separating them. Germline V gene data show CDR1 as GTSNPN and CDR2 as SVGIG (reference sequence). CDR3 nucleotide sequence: TGTGCCTGGACCCCAAGGGGGGGCTTGGGTGAAAAACTGTTTTTT. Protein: CAWTPRGGLGEKLFF. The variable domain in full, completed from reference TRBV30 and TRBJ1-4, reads SQTIHQWPATLVQPVGSPLSLECTVEGTSNPNLYWYRQAAGRGLQLLFYSVGIGQISSEVPQNLSASRPQDRQFILSSKKLLLSDSGFYLCAWTPRGGLGEKLFFGSGTQLSVL.

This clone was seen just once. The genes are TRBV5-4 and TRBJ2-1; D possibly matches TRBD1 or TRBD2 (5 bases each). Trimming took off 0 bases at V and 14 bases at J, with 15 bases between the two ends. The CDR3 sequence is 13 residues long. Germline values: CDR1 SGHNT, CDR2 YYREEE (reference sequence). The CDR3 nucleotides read TGTGCCAGCAGCTTGGGCATCGGGGCCCCAGAGTTCTTC. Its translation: CASSLGIGAPEFF.

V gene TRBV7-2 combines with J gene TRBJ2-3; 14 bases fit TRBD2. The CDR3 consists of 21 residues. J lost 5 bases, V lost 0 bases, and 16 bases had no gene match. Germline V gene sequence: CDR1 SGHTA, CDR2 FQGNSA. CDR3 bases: TGTGCCAGCAGCTTAGCGAGGACTAGCGGGAGGAATCCCTCGCCGCTAGATACGCAGTATTTT. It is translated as CASSLARTSGRNPSPLDTQYF.

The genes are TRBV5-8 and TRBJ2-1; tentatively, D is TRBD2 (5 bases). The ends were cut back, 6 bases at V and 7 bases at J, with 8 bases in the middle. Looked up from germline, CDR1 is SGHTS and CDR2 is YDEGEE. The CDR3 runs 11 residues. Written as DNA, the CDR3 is TGTGCCAGCACCTGGGAGAATGAGCAGTTCTTC. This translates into CASTWENEQFF.

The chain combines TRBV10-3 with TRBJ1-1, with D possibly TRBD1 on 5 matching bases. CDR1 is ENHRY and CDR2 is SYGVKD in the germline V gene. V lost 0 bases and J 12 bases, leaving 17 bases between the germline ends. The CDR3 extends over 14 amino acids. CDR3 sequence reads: CAISESGGAEVPFF. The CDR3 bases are TGTGCCATCAGTGAGTCTGGAGGGGCCGAGGTTCCTTTCTTT.

For the CDR3, the DNA is TGTGCCAGCAGTGCGTCCAGGGGATATGGCTACACCTTC. Amino acid sequence: CASSASRGYGYTF. V usage is TRBV6-4 and J usage is TRBJ1-2, with D possibly matching TRBD1 (6 bases). Trimming took off 4 bases at V and 5 bases at J, with 11 bases between the two ends. The CDR3 consists of 13 residues. Germline CDR1 reads MRHNA; CDR2 reads SNTAGT.

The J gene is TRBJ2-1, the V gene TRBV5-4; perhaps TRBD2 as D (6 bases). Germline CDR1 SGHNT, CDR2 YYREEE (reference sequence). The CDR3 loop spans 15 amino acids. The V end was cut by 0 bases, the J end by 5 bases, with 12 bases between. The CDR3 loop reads CASSLGLVTNNEQFF. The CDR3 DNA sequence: TGTGCCAGCAGCTTGGGACTAGTTACCAACAATGAGCAGTTCTTC.

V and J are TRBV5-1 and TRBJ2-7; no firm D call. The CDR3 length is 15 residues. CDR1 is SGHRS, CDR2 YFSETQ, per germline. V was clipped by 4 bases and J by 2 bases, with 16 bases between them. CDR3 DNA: TGCGCCAGCAGCCCCGACACCAGAGGCGCCTACGAGCAGTACTTC. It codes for CASSPDTRGAYEQYF.

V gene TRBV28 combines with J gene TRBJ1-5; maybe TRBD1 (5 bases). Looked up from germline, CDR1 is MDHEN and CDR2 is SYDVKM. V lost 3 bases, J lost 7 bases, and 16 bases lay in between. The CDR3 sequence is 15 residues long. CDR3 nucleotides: TGTGCCAGCAGTTTTTTAGGGGAGGGAGAGCAGCCCCAGCATTTT. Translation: CASSFLGEGEQPQHF.

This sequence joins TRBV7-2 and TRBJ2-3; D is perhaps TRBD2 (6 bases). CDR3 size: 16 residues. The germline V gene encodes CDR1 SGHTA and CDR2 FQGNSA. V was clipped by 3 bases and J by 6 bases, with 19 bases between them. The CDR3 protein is CASSFGAGRGTDTQYF. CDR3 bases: TGTGCCAGCAGCTTCGGGGCGGGGCGCGGTACCGATACGCAGTATTTT.

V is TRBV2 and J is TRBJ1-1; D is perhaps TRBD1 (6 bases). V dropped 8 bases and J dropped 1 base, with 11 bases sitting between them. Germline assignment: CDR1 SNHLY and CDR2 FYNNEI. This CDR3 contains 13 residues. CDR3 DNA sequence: TGTGCCAGCGGCATGACAGGGAACACTGAAGCTTTCTTT. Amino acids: CASGMTGNTEAFF.